A single T cell receptor (beta chain) is shown here with its context. This record comes from a study of blood T cell repertoires in COVID-19. As for the study in general: T cells, B-cell-depleted T cells, or PBMCs supplied cDNA or gDNA.

Libraries were prepared by immunoSEQ multiplex PCR; TCRdb keeps only in-frame clonotypes and omits some of them. The data contain about 130,000 clones, about four fifths of them singletons. Sequenced: peripheral blood. The receptor was isolated from a woman between 45 and 60 years old with acute or convalescent COVID-19.

The CDR3 loop reads CASSSLRGALSNEQFF. CDR3 sequence (DNA): TGCGCCAGCAGCTCTTTACGGGGGGCATTATCCAATGAGCAGTTCTTC. V usage is TRBV5-1 and J usage is TRBJ2-1; tentatively, D is TRBD2 (7 bases). This CDR3 has 16 amino acids. Germline V gives CDR1 SGHRS, CDR2 YFSETQ. Trimming left V 3 bases short and J 6 bases short, with 19 bases between.